These T cell receptor beta chains were read from a single sample in a study of technical replicates of blood from several donors. This table comes from immunoSEQ multiplex PCR, and its TCRdb copy is limited to in-frame clones, with some not included. The data show over 10,000 clones, roughly 94% seen once. Sequences were obtained from PBMCs. The receptors were gathered from a human donor in good health. Each CDR3 is given with its conserved first and last residue. Only part of the rows carry a size: once, few, many, or a class if the clone is expanded.

>TRBV6-6|NA|15
CASTRGADSNQPQHF
>TRBV10-3|NA|12
CAISDGVFEQYF
>TRBV5-6|NA|15
CASSYGTGSNQPQHF
>TRBV7-8|once|14
CASSLSEANTEAFF
>TRBV5-1|NA|14
CASAEGRVNEKLFF
>TRBV21-1|NA|14
CASTKEVQGVAQYF
>TRBV18|NA|14
CASSLTSLADTQYF
>TRBV30|NA|18
CAWSVGTSGTGSTDTQYF
>TRBV4-1|NA|19
CASSQDGLEMLRGNEKLFF
>TRBV9|NA|13
CASRKQVNYGYTF
>TRBV19|NA|15
CASSISGDYAGEQFF
>TRBV2|NA|13
CASSEESGHGYTF
>TRBV27|NA|14
CASSFAGAVDTQYF
>TRBV5-1|NA|14
CASSLAGGTQPQHF
>TRBV11-3|once|17
CASSLGVASGSEETQYF
>TRBV29-1|NA|11
CSVKPGYEQYF
>TRBV7-9|NA|15
CASSSNPGGTETQYF
>TRBV27|NA|13
CASSSGQYYGYTF
>TRBV4-1|once|15
CASSHQGLAGETQYF
>TRBV11-3|NA|16
CASSLGLAGSTDTQYF
>TRBV30|few|13
CAWTETEGTGYTF
>TRBV5-8|NA|14
CASSSNRDPGEQYF
>TRBV28|NA|15
CASSFLGDRDYEQYF
>TRBV19|NA|13
CASTPFTGGEQFF
>TRBV27|NA|16
CASKFIGTGSSYEQYF
>TRBV7-9|NA|15
CASSLFGGGQETQYF
>TRBV27|NA|14
CASSLVAYTGELFF
>TRBV27|NA|14
CASSWGLGDYEQYF
>TRBV7-9|NA|15
CASSSPDRVRTEAFF
>TRBV27|once|19
CASSLYGLAGGDLAGELFF
>TRBV4-2|NA|15
CASSQGTGANEKLFF
>TRBV6-5|NA|15
CASRYSGRGVTEAFF
>TRBV5-1|NA|16
CASSLAGGAGTGELFF
>TRBV11-3|NA|16
CASSFESGQGGNEQFF
>TRBV19|NA|14
CASSTGLAGYEQYF
>TRBV5-4|medium-sized|17
CASSVRLAGGPTDTQYF
>TRBV5-6|NA|13
CASSGQIHTEAFF
>TRBV9|NA|15
CASSVGGQGRYGYTF
>TRBV7-8|once|13
CASSLRTKETQYF
>TRBV18|NA|15
CASSPPGQPNYGYTF
>TRBV5-1|once|13
CASSSEQGNTIYF
>TRBV7-9|NA|16
CASSLGLAGDFYEQYF
>TRBV7-3|NA|14
CASSSTGGAETQYF
>TRBV14|once|20
CASSRGGGFLGGRPSPQQFF
>TRBV7-8|NA|13
CASSSGQWVTQYF
>TRBV5-6|NA|14
CASSLLTRPYEQYF
>TRBV2|NA|14
CASSRQGSSYEQYF
>TRBV11-2|NA|14
CASSLGTVLTRAFF
>TRBV11-2|NA|16
CASSLGLAGFTDTQYF
>TRBV10-1|NA|14
CASSEGQGPDTQYF
>TRBV11-2|NA|14
CASSLRQGWETQYF
>TRBV7-9|NA|14
CASSLGGETNEQFF
>TRBV19|NA|13
CASSDGTSETQYF